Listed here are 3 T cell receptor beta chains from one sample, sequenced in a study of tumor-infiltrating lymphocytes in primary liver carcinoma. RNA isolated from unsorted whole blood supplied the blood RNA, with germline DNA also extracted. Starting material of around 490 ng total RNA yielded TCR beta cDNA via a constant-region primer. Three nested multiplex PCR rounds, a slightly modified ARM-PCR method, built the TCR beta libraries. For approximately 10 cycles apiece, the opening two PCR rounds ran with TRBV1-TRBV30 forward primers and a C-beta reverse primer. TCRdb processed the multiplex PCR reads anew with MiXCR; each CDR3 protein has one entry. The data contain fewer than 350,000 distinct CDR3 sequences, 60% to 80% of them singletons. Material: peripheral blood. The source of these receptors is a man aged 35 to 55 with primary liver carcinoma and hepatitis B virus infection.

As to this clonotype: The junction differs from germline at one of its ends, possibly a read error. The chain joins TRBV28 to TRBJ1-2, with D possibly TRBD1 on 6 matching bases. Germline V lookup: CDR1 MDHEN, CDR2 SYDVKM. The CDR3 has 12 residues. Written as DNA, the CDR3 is TGTGCCAGCATACCACAGGGAGAAGGCTACACTTTC. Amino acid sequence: CASIPQGEGYTF.

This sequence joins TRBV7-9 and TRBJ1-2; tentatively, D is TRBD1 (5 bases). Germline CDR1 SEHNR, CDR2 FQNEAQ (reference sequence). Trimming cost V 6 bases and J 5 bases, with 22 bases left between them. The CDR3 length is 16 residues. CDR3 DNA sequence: TGTGCCAGCAGTCCAGCTCTGGGGGGACTACTATATGGCTACACCTTC. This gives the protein CASSPALGGLLYGYTF.

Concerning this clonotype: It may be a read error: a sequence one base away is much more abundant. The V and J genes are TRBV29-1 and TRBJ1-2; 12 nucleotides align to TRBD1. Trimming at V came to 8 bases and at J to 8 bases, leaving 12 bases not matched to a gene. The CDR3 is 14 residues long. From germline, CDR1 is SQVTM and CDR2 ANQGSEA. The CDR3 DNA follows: TGCAGCATGGCGGGGGGACAGGGGGCCCTCGGCTACACCTTC. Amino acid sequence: CSMAGGQGALGYTF.